This T cell receptor beta chain was captured in a study of regulatory T cells in long-lasting Graves disease. Both iRepertoire HTBI primers and Arm-PCR of CDR3 regions were used to build the TCR beta libraries. Using its own MiXCR run on the multiplex PCR reads, TCRdb lists one record per CDR3 protein. The table includes about 460,000 distinct CDR3 sequences, under 25% detected once. As to time point: persistent/refractory GD, antithyroid drugs over 5 years with positive TRAb. PBMCs were the source of the RNA used for TCR sequencing. The sequence came from a female donor with Graves disease. The material was peripheral blood mononuclear cells (PBMCs), obtained when the disease was refractory, from a patient treated with antithyroid drugs.

CDR3 sequence reads: CASSLIQSSYNEQFF. The CDR3, as DNA: TGTGCCAGCAGCTTGATACAGAGCTCCTACAATGAGCAGTTCTTC. J is TRBJ2-1 and V is TRBV12-3 or TRBV12-4, with D unclear. This CDR3 region has 15 residues. Trimming stripped 6 bases from V and 0 bases from J, with 12 bases between.